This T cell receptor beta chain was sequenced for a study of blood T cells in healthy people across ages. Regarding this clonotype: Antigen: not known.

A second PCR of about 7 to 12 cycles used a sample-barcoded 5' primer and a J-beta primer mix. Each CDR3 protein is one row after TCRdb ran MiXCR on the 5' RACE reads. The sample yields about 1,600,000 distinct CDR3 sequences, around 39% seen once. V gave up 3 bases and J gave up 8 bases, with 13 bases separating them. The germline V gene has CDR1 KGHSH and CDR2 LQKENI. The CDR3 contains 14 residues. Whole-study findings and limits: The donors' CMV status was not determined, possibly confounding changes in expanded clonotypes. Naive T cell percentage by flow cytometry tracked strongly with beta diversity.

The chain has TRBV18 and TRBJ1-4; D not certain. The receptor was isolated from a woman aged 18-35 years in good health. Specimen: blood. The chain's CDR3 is CASSPVKGGEKLFF. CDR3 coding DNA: TGTGCCAGCTCACCGGTCAAGGGTGGGGAAAAACTGTTTTTT.